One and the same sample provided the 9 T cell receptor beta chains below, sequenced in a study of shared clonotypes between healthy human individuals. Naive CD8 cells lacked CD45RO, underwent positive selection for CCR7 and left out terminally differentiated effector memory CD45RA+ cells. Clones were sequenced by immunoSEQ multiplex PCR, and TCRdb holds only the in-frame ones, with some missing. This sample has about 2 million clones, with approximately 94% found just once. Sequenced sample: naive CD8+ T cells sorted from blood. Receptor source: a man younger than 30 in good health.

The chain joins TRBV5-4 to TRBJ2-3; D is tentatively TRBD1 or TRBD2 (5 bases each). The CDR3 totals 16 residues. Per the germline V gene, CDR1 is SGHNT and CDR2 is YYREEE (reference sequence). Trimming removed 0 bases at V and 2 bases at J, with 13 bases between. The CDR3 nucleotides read TGTGCCAGCAGCTTGGGGCCCGGGACCGCCACAGATACGCAGTATTTT. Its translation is CASSLGPGTATDTQYF.

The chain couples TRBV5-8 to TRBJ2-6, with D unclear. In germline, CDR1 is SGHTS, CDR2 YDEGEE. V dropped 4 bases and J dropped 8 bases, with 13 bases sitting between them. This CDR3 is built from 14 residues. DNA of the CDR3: TGTGCCAGCAGCAACTCCGGGCCGACCAACGTCCTGACTTTC. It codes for CASSNSGPTNVLTF.

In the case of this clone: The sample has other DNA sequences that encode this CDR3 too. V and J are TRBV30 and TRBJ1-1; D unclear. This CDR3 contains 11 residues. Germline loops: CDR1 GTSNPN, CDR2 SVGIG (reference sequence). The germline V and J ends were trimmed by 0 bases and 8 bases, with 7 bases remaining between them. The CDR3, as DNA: TGTGCCTGGAGTGTATTGTCAGAAGCTTTCTTT. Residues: CAWSVLSEAFF. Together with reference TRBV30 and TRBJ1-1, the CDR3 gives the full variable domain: SQTIHQWPATLVQPVGSPLSLECTVEGTSNPNLYWYRQAAGRGLQLLFYSVGIGQISSEVPQNLSASRPQDRQFILSSKKLLLSDSGFYLCAWSVLSEAFFGQGTRLTVV.

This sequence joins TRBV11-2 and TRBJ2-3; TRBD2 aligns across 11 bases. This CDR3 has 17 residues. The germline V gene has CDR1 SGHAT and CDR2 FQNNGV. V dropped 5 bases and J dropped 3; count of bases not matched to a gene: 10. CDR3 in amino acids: CASSLTGLAVRTDTQYF. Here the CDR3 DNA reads TGTGCCAGCAGCCTAACGGGACTAGCGGTCCGAACAGATACGCAGTATTTT.

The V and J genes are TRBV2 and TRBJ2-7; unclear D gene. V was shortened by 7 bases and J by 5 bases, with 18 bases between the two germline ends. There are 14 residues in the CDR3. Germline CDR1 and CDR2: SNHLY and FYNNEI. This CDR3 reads CASTVPNLNHEQYF. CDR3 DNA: TGTGCCAGCACAGTACCCAATTTAAACCACGAGCAGTACTTC.

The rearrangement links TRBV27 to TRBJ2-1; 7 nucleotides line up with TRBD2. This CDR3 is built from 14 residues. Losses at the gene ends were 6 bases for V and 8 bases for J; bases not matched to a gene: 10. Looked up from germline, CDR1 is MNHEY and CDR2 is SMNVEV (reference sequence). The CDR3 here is CASRGLGGRHEQFF. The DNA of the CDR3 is TGTGCCAGCAGGGGGCTAGGCGGGAGACATGAGCAGTTCTTC.

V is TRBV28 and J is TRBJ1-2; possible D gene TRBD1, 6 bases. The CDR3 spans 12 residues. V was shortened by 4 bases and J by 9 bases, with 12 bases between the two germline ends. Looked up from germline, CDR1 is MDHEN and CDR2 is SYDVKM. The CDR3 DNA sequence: TGTGCCAGCAGTTACACAGGGTTGAGCTACACCTTC. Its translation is CASSYTGLSYTF.

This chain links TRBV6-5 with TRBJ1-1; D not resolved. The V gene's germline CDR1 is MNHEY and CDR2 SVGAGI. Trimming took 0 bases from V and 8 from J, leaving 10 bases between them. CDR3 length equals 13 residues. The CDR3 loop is CASSYSAEGEAFF. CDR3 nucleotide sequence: TGTGCCAGCAGTTACTCGGCGGAAGGAGAAGCTTTCTTT.

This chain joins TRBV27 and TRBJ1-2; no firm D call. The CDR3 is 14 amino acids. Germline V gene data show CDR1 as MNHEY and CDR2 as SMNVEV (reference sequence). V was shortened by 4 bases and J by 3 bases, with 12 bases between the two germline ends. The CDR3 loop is CASSSPGSYYGYTF. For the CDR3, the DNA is TGTGCCAGCAGTTCGCCGGGATCATACTATGGCTACACCTTC.